This T cell receptor (beta chain) was identified during a study of blood T cell repertoires in COVID-19. The overall study: Both acute and convalescent COVID-19 samples were obtained from the United States, Italy and Spain. T cells, B-cell-depleted T cells, or PBMCs supplied cDNA or gDNA.

Original data processing: Estimation of nucleated cell counts was performed using reference gene primer amplification. Sequencing used immunoSEQ multiplex PCR; TCRdb keeps in-frame clones, though not all of them. Clone size and the V and J calls come from that table; the DNA yielded D and trimming. The sample contains 85,000 to 130,000 clones, more than 85% of which appear only once. The CDR3 contains 14 residues. After removal of 4 bases from V and 3 bases from J, the junction contained 3 bases not matched to a gene. Germline V gene data show CDR1 as MDHEN and CDR2 as SYDVKM. The chain recombines TRBV28 with TRBJ1-1, with 9 positions matching TRBD1. Sequenced: peripheral blood. This TCR was recovered from a human donor in a cohort sampled during active COVID-19. CDR3 nucleotides: TGTGCCAGCAGTTGGACAGGGGACTACACTGAAGCTTTCTTT. Its translation is CASSWTGDYTEAFF.